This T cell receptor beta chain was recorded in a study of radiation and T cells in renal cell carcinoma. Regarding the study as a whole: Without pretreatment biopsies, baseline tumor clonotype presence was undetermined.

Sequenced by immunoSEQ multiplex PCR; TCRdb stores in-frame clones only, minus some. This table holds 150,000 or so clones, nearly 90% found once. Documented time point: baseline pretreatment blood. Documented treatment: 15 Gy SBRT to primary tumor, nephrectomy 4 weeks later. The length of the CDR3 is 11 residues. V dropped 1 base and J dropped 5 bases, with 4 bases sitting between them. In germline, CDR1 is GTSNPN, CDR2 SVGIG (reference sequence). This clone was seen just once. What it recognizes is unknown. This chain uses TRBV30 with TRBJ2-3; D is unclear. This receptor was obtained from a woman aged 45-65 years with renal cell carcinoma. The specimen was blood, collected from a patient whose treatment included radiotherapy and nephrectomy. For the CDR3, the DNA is TGTGCCTGGAGTGGGAGAGATACGCAGTATTTT. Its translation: CAWSGRDTQYF. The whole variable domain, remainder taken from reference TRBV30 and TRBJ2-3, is SQTIHQWPATLVQPVGSPLSLECTVEGTSNPNLYWYRQAAGRGLQLLFYSVGIGQISSEVPQNLSASRPQDRQFILSSKKLLLSDSGFYLCAWSGRDTQYFGPGTRLTVL.